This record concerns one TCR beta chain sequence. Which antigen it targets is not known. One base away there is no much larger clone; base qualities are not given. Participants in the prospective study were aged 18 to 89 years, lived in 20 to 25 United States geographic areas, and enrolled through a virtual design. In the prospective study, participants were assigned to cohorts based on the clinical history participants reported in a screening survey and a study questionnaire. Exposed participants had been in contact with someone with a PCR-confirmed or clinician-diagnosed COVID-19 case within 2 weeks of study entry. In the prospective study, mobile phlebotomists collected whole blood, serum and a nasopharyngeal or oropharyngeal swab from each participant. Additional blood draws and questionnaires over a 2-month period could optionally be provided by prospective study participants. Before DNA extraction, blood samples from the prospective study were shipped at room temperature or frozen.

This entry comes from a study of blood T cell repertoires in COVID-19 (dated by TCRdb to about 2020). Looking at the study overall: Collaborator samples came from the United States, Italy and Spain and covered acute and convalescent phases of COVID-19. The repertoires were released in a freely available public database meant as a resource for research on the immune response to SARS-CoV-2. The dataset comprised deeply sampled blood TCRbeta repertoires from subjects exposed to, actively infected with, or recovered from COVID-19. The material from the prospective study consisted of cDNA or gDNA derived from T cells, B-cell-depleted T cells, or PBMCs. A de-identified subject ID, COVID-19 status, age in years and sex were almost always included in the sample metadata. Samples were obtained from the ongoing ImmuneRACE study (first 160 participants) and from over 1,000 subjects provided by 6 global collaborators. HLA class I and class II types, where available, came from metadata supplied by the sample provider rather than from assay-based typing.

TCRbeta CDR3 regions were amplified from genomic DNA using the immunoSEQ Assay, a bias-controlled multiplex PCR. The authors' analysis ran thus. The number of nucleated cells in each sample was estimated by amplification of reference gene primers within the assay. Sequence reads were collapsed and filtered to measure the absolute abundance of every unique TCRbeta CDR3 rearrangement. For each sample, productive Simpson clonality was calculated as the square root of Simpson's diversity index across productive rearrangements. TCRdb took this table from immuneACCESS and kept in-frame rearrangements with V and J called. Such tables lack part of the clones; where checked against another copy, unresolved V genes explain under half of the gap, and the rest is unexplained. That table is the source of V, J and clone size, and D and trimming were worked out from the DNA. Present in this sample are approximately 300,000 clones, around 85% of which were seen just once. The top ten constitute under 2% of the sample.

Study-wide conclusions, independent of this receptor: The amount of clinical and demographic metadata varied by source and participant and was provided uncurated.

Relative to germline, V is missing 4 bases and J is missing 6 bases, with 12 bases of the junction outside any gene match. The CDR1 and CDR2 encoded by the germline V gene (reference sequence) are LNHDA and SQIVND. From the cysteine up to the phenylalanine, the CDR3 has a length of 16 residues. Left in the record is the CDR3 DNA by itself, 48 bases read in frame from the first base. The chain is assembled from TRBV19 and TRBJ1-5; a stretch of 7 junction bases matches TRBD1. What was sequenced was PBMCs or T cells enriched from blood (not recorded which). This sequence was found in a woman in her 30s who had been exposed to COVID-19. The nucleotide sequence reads TGTGCCAGTAGTAAGGTGGGACAGAAACGAGGTCAGCCCCAGCATTTT. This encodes CASSKVGQKRGQPQHF.